This TCR beta chain was sequenced for a study of blood T cell repertoires in COVID-19 (dated by TCRdb to 2018 to 2020). At the level of the whole study: The collaborator samples originated in the United States, Italy and Spain and spanned the acute and convalescent phases of COVID-19. Sample metadata almost always included a de-identified subject ID, COVID-19 status, age in years and sex. The repertoires were released in a freely available public database meant as a resource for research on the immune response to SARS-CoV-2. Samples came from the ongoing ImmuneRACE study (first 160 participants) plus 1,254 subjects from 6 global collaborators. Deeply sampled blood TCRbeta repertoires from subjects exposed to, actively infected with, or recovered from COVID-19 were included in the dataset. The material from the prospective study consisted of cDNA or gDNA derived from T cells, B-cell-depleted T cells, or PBMCs. Where HLA class I and class II types were available, the types were taken from metadata supplied by the sample provider, not from assay-based typing. General study outcomes and caveats: Clinical and demographic metadata were provided uncurated, with the amount varying by source and participant.

The collaborating institutions used their own protocols to collect whole blood in K2EDTA tubes. Collaborator samples were shipped for TCRbeta analysis as frozen whole blood, isolated PBMCs, or DNA extracted from either sample type. TCRbeta CDR3 regions were amplified from genomic DNA using the immunoSEQ Assay, a bias-controlled multiplex PCR. The study's processing was this. The number of nucleated cells in each sample was estimated by amplification of reference gene primers within the assay. Sequence reads were collapsed and filtered to measure the absolute abundance of every unique TCRbeta CDR3 rearrangement. For each sample, productive Simpson clonality was calculated by taking the square root of Simpson's diversity index across productive rearrangements. TCRdb's version of the immuneACCESS table is confined to in-frame rearrangements and falls short of the full clone set. An unresolved V gene accounts for under half of the shortfall where checked; the remainder is of unknown origin. D and trimming come from the DNA, and the V and J calls and clone size come from that table. The sample table holds 110,000 or so clones, of which approximately 87% were seen once. In total, the top ten clones hold approximately 2% of the sample.

A distance of 7 bases separates the germline ends of V and J, which lose 1 base and 0 bases respectively. The CDR3 covers 15 residues, taking in both the cysteine and the phenylalanine. Left in the record is the CDR3 DNA by itself, 45 bases read in frame from the first base. CDR1 and CDR2 were assigned from the germline V gene (reference sequence) as LNHDA and SQIVND. A note on this clone: This receptor's antigen is unknown. The record has no base qualities; no much larger clone is one base away.

Source material: peripheral blood. The receptor chain draws on TRBV19 and TRBJ1-3; the D gene is unclear. The TCR was taken from a woman in her fifties or sixties with acute or convalescent COVID-19. The CDR3 protein sequence reads: CASSIGFSSGNTIYF. The DNA is as follows: TGTGCCAGTAGTATAGGGTTCAGCTCTGGAAACACCATATATTTT.